This TCR beta chain was documented in a study of blood T cell repertoires in COVID-19. About the research overall: The United States, Italy and Spain supplied acute and convalescent COVID-19 samples. PBMCs, B-cell-depleted T cells, or T cells were the source of the cDNA or gDNA that made up the material.

V was pared by 3 bases and J by 6 bases, with 5 bases of the junction left unmatched. There are 14 residues in the CDR3. Per germline, CDR1 SQVTM and CDR2 ANQGSEA. In the authors' methods: It was from reference gene primer amplification that nucleated cell counts were estimated. The data were produced by immunoSEQ multiplex PCR, yet TCRdb's version contains in-frame clones alone and is incomplete. V and J calls and clone size are as listed in that table; D and trimming were resolved from the DNA. This table holds some 270,000 clones, approximately 86% found once. The V gene is TRBV29-1, the J gene TRBJ2-2; TRBD2 matches 9 bases. The sequenced sample was peripheral blood. The clonotype originates from a man in his forties with active or convalescent COVID-19. The CDR3 bases are TGCAGCGTTGATGGCGGGAGGGGTTCCGGGGAGCTGTTTTTT. It yields the protein CSVDGGRGSGELFF.